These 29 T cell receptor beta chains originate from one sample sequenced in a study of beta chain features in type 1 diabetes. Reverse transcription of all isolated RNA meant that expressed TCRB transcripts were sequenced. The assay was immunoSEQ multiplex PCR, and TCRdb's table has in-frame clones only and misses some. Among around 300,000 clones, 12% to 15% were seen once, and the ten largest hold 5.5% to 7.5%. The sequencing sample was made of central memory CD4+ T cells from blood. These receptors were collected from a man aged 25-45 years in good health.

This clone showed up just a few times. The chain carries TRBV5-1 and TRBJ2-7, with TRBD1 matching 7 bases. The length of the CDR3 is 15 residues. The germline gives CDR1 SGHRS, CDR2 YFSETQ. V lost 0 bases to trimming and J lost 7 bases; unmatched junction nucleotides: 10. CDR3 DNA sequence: TGCGCCAGCAGCTTGGTTGCGTCAGGGGGTTGGGAGCAGTACTTC. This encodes CASSLVASGGWEQYF.

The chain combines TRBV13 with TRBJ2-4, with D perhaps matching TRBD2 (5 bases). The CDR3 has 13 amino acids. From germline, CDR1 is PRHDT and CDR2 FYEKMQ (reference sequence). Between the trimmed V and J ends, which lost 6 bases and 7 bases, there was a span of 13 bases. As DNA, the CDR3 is TGTGCCAGCAGTTTTGGCCTAGCTAACATTCAGTACTTC. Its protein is CASSFGLANIQYF.

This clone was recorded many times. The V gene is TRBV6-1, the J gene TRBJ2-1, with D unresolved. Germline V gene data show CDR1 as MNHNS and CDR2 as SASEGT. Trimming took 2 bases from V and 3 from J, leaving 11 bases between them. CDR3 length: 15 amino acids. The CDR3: CASSESARNYNEQFF. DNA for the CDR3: TGTGCCAGCAGTGAATCGGCCCGCAACTACAATGAGCAGTTCTTC.

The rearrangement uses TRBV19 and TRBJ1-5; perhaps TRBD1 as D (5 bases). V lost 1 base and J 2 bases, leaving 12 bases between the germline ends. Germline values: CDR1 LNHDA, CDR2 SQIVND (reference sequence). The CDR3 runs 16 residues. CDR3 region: CASSIGPGRGNQPQHF. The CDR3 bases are TGTGCCAGTAGTATAGGCCCAGGGAGAGGCAATCAGCCCCAGCATTTT. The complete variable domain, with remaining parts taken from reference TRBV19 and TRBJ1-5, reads DGGITQSPKYLFRKEGQNVTLSCEQNLNHDAMYWYRQDPGQGLRLIYYSQIVNDFQKGDIAEGYSVSREKKESFPLTVTSAQKNPTAFYLCASSIGPGRGNQPQHFGDGTRLSIL.

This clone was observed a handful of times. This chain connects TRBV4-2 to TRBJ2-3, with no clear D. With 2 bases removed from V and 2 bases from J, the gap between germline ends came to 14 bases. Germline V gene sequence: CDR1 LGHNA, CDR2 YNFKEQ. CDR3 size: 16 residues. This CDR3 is CASSQPGFSDTDTQYF. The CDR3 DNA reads TGTGCCAGCAGCCAACCCGGGTTTTCTGACACAGATACGCAGTATTTT.

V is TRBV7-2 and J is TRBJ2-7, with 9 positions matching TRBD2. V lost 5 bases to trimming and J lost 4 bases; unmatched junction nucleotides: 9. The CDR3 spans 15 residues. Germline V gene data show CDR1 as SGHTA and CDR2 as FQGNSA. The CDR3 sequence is CASSPRRLAGYEQYF. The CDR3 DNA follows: TGTGCCAGCAGCCCCCGCCGGCTAGCGGGGTACGAGCAGTACTTC.

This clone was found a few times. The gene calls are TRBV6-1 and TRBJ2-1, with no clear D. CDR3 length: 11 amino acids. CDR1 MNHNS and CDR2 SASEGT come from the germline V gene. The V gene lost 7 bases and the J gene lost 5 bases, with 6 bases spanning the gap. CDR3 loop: CASTRNNEQFF. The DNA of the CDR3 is TGTGCCAGCACACGGAACAATGAGCAGTTCTTC.

The CDR3, as DNA: TGTGCCAGCAGCCAGGGTGGCCGTTCTCCTTTGGATACGCAGTATTTT. This sequence encodes CASSQGGRSPLDTQYF. This chain links TRBV5-4 with TRBJ2-3, with a weak D call TRBD1 (5 bases). Trimming left V 4 bases short and J 6 bases short, with 21 bases between. The CDR3 contains 16 residues. CDR1 and CDR2 (germline): SGHNT, YYREEE (reference sequence). Full variable domain (missing parts from reference TRBV5-4 and TRBJ2-3): ETGVTQSPTHLIKTRGQQVTLRCSSQSGHNTVSWYQQALGQGPQFIFQYYREEENGRGNFPPRFSGLQFPNYSSELNVNALELDDSALYLCASSQGGRSPLDTQYFGPGTRLTVL.

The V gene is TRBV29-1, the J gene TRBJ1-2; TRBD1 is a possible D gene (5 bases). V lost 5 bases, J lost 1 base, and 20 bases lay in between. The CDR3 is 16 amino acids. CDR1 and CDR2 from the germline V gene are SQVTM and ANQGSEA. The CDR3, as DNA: TGCAGCGTTAGCTCAAAACGACAGTCCTATAACTATGGCTACACCTTC. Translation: CSVSSKRQSYNYGYTF.

CDR3 sequence reads: CAMQGLNTEAFF. The DNA of the CDR3 is TGTGCCATGCAGGGACTGAACACTGAAGCTTTCTTT. The chain links TRBV10-3 to TRBJ1-1; TRBD1 might be the D (5 bases). The CDR3 is 12 residues long. V gave up 9 bases and J gave up 0 bases, with 8 bases separating them. Per the germline V gene, CDR1 is ENHRY and CDR2 is SYGVKD.

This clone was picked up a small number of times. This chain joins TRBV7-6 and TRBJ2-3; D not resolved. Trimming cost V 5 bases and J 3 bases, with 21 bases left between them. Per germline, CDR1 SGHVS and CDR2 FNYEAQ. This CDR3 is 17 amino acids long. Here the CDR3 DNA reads TGTGCCAGCAGCCGCAGCCGTAGAATGCAAGGAACAGATACGCAGTATTTT. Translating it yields CASSRSRRMQGTDTQYF.

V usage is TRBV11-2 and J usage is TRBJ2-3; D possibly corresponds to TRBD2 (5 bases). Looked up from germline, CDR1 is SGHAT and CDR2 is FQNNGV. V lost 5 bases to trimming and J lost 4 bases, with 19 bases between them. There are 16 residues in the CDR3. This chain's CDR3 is CASSPRFTRTADTQYF. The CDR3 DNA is TGTGCCAGCAGCCCACGCTTCACTAGAACGGCAGATACGCAGTATTTT.

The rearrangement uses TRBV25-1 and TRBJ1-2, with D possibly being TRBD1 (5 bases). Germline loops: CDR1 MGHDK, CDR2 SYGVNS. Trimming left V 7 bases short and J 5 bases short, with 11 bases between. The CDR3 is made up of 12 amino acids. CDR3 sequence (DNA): TGTGCCAGCACCGACAGCGGGTATGGCTACACCTTC. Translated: CASTDSGYGYTF.

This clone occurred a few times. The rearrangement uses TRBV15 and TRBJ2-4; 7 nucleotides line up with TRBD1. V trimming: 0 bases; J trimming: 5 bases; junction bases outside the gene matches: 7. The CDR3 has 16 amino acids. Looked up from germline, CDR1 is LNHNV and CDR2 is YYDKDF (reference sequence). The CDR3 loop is CATSRDLETGENIQYF. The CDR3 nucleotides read TGTGCCACCAGCAGAGATCTGGAAACAGGGGAAAACATTCAGTACTTC.

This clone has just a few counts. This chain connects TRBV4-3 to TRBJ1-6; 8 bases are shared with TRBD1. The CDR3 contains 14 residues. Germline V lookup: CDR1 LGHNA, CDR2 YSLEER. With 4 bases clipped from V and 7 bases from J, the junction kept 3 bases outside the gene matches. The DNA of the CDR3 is TGCGCCAGCAGCCCGGACAGGGTGAATTCACCCCTCCACTTT. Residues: CASSPDRVNSPLHF.

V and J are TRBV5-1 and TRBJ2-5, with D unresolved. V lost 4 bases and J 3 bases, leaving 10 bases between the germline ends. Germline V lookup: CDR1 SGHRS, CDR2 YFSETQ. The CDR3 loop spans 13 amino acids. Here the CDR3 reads CASSGPQKETQYF. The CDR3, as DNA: TGCGCCAGCAGCGGCCCACAAAAAGAGACCCAGTACTTC.

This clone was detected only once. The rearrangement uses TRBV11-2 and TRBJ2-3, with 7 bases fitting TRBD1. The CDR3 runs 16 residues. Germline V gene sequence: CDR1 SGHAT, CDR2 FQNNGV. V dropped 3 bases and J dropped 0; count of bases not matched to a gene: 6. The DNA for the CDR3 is TGTGCCAGCAGCTTTATACAGGGGCGTAGCACAGATACGCAGTATTTT. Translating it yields CASSFIQGRSTDTQYF.

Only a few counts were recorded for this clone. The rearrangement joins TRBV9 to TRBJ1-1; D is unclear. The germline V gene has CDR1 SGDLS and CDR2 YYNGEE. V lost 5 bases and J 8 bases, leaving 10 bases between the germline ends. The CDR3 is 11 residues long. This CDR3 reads CASSRVAEAFF. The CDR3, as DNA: TGTGCCAGCAGTCGGGTGGCGGAAGCTTTCTTT.

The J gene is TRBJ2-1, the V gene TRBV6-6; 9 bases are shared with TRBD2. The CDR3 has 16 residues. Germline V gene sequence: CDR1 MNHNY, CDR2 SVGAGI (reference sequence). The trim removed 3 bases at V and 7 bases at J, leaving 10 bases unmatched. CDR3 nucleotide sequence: TGTGCCAGCAGTTATACTCGGGCGGGGGGGAGGAATGAGCAGTTCTTC. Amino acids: CASSYTRAGGRNEQFF.

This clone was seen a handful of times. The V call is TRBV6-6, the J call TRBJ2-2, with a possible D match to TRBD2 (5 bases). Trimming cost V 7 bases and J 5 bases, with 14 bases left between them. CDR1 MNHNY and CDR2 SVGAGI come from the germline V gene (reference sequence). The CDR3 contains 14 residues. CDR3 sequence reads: CASIRGSGTGELFF. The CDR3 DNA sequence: TGTGCCAGCATCCGGGGATCAGGAACCGGGGAGCTGTTTTTT.

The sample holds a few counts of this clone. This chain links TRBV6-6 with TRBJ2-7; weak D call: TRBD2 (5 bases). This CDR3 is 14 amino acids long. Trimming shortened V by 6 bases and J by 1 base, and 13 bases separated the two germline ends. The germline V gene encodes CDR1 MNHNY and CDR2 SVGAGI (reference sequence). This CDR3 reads CASSRTGGSYEQYF. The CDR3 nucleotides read TGTGCCAGCAGCCGCACCGGAGGATCCTACGAGCAGTACTTC.

The CDR3 region has the DNA TGTGCCAGCAGCTTAGGCCGGGGACCGCAGTATTTT. The encoded protein is CASSLGRGPQYF. The rearrangement uses TRBV11-3 and TRBJ2-3; D is perhaps TRBD1 or TRBD2 (5 bases each). The CDR3 sequence is 12 residues long. Per germline, CDR1 SGHNT and CDR2 YENEEA. Trimming took 1 base from V and 10 from J, leaving 9 bases between them.

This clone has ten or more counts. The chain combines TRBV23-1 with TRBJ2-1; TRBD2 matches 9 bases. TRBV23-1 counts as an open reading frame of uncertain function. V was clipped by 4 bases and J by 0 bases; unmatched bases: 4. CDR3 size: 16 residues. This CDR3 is CASSPRAGGSYNEQFF. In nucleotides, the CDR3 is TGCGCCAGCAGTCCCAGAGCGGGAGGCTCCTACAATGAGCAGTTCTTC.

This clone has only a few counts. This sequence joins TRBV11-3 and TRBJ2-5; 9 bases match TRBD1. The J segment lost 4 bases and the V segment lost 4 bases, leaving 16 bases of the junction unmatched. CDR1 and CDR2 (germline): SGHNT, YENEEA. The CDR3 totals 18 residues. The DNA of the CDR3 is TGTGCCAGCAGCTCTTACGTTGGTTCGGACAGGGGTCGAGAGACCCAGTACTTC. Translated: CASSSYVGSDRGRETQYF. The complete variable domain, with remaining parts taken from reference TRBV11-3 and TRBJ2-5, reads EAGVVQSPRYKIIEKKQPVAFWCNPISGHNTLYWYLQNLGQGPELLIRYENEEAVDDSQLPKDRFSAERLKGVDSTLKIQPAELGDSAVYLCASSSYVGSDRGRETQYFGPGTRLLVL.

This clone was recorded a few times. This CDR3 is CASSLARYEQYF. DNA of the CDR3: TGTGCCAGCAGCTTAGCGCGATACGAGCAGTACTTC. The rearrangement links TRBV11-2 to TRBJ2-7; the D is unclear. The CDR3 extends over 12 amino acids. The germline V gene has CDR1 SGHAT and CDR2 FQNNGV. Trimming left V 1 base short and J 4 bases short, with 5 bases between.

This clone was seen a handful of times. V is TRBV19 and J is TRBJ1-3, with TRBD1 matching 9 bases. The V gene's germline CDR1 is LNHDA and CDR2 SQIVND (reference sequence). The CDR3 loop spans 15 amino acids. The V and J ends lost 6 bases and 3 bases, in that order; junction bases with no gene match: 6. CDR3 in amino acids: CASSGTGILGNTIYF. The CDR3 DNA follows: TGTGCCAGTAGCGGGACAGGGATACTTGGAAACACCATATATTTT. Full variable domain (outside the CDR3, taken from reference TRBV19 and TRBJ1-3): DGGITQSPKYLFRKEGQNVTLSCEQNLNHDAMYWYRQDPGQGLRLIYYSQIVNDFQKGDIAEGYSVSREKKESFPLTVTSAQKNPTAFYLCASSGTGILGNTIYFGEGSWLTVV.

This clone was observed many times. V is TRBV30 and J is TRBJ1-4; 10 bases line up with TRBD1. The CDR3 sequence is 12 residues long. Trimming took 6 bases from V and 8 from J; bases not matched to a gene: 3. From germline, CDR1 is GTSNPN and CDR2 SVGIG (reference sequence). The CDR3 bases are TGTGCCTGTCAGGACAGGGGGGAAAAACTGTTTTTT. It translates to CACQDRGEKLFF.

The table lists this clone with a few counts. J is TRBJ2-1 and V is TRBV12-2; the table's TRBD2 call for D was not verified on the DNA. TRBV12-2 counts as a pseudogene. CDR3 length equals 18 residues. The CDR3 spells CASRLAPQTLAGPNEQFF. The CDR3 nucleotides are TGTGCAAGTCGCTTAGCCCCGCAAACCCTAGCGGGGCCGAATGAGCAGTTCTTC.

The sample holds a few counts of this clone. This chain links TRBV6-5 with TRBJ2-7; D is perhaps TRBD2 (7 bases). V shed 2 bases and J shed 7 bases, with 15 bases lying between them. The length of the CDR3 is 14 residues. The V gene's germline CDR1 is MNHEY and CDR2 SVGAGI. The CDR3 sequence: CASSYGGGLGEQYF. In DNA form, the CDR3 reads TGTGCCAGCAGTTACGGCGGGGGCCTCGGGGAGCAGTACTTC.